A selection of T cell receptor beta chains follows, all from one sample in a study of siplizumab effects on memory and regulatory T cells. Method: immunoSEQ multiplex PCR; TCRdb's copy keeps in-frame clones and lacks some. There are around 100,000 clones in the sample; around 90% occur only once, and 0.15% lies in the top ten. The sample consisted of CD4+ T cells sorted from blood. Receptors were obtained from a human donor in good health. Each CDR3 is given with its conserved first and last residue. The D gene is left open where the match is weak. Clone size is not always given. Where it is, it says once, few, many or a class for expanded clones.

abundance	v_gene	j_gene	d_gene	CDR3aa	CDR3nt
-	TRBV15	TRBJ1-2	-	CATSREGYGYTF	TGTGCCACCAGCAGAGAAGGCTATGGCTACACCTTC
-	TRBV20-1	TRBJ1-4	-	CSAGGLFF	TGCAGTGCCGGGGGGCTGTTTTTT
-	TRBV6-1	TRBJ2-5	-	CASNRGGETQYF	TGTGCCAGCAATAGGGGTGGAGAGACCCAGTACTTC
-	TRBV7-9	TRBJ1-4	-	CASTRRGTREEKLFF	TGTGCCAGCACCCGTCGAGGGACACGAGAGGAAAAACTGTTTTTT
-	TRBV7-3	TRBJ2-2	-	CASSYDRSYTGELFF	TGTGCCAGCAGCTATGACCGATCCTACACCGGGGAGCTGTTTTTT
-	TRBV28	TRBJ1-1	-	CASKRIEAFF	TGTGCCAGCAAACGAATCGAAGCTTTCTTT
-	TRBV14	TRBJ1-6	TRBD1	CASSQDGNRGFNYNSPLHF	TGTGCCAGCAGCCAAGACGGGAACAGGGGGTTCAATTATAATTCACCCCTCCACTTT
-	TRBV10-2	TRBJ2-7	-	CASSEFLGRGGGEQYF	TGCGCCAGCAGTGAGTTCCTGGGCAGGGGAGGGGGCGAGCAGTACTTC
-	TRBV7-7	TRBJ2-2	TRBD1	CASSSSTGGGELFF	TGTGCCAGCAGCAGTTCTACAGGGGGCGGGGAGCTGTTTTTT
-	TRBV7-2	TRBJ1-3	-	CASSLGDRSSGNTIYF	TGTGCCAGCAGCTTAGGTGACCGCAGCTCTGGAAACACCATATATTTT
-	TRBV19	TRBJ1-1	-	CASSIGGGRENTEAFF	TGTGCCAGTAGTATAGGAGGCGGCAGGGAAAACACTGAAGCTTTCTTT
once	TRBV5-1	TRBJ2-3	-	CASSLGTVQGDTQYF	TGCGCCAGCAGCTTGGGGACAGTCCAGGGAGATACGCAGTATTTT
-	TRBV14	TRBJ2-7	TRBD1	CASSQRPGTGLHEQYF	TGTGCCAGCAGCCAACGTCCCGGGACAGGGTTACACGAGCAGTACTTC
-	TRBV4-1	TRBJ1-3	-	CASSHPGTAGNTIYF	TGCGCCAGCAGCCATCCCGGGACGGCTGGAAACACCATATATTTT
-	TRBV21-1	TRBJ2-7	-	CASSMRDRGQERVSEQYF	TGTGCCAGCAGCATGAGGGACAGGGGGCAGGAAAGGGTCTCCGAGCAGTACTTC
once	TRBV28	TRBJ1-2	-	CASSRDGTYGYTF	TGTGCCAGCAGTCGGGACGGGACCTATGGCTACACCTTC
-	TRBV19	TRBJ2-6	TRBD1	CASSVDRGSGANVLTF	TGTGCCAGTAGTGTGGACAGGGGGTCTGGGGCCAACGTCCTGACTTTC
-	TRBV6-5	TRBJ2-7	-	CASSPGISYEQYF	TGTGCCAGCAGCCCCGGTATCTCCTACGAGCAGTACTTC
-	TRBV11-3	TRBJ1-1	TRBD1	CASSPTFPGQLLNTEAFF	TGTGCCAGCAGCCCAACCTTCCCGGGACAGCTTCTGAACACTGAAGCTTTCTTT
-	TRBV28	TRBJ1-5	-	CATLSNQPQHF	TGTGCCACCTTATCCAATCAGCCCCAGCATTTT
-	TRBV9	TRBJ1-4	TRBD1	CASSATGGSGEKLFF	TGTGCCAGCAGCGCCACAGGGGGCTCGGGGGAAAAACTGTTTTTT
-	TRBV25-1	TRBJ2-7	TRBD1	CASRDRGREQYF	TGTGCCAGCAGGGACAGGGGTCGTGAGCAGTACTTC
-	TRBV6-6	TRBJ2-7	-	CASSRSYEQYF	TGTGCCAGCAGCCGCTCCTACGAGCAGTACTTC
-	TRBV10-1	TRBJ1-1	-	CASSEQGNTEAFF	TGCGCCAGCAGCGAACAGGGGAACACTGAAGCTTTCTTT
-	TRBV19	TRBJ2-2	TRBD1	CASTLRTGSNTGELFF	TGTGCCAGTACCCTACGGACAGGGTCGAACACCGGGGAGCTGTTTTTT
few	TRBV4-2	TRBJ1-1	-	CASSPFAGNTEAFF	TGTGCCAGCAGCCCCTTCGCGGGGAACACTGAAGCTTTCTTT
-	TRBV6-1	TRBJ1-1	-	CASIRTRSNSEAFF	TGTGCCAGCATCAGAACGAGGTCGAACTCTGAAGCTTTCTTT
-	TRBV11-3	TRBJ2-3	-	CASSSRGGGRMADTQYF	TGTGCCAGCAGCTCCCGAGGTGGGGGGCGCATGGCAGATACGCAGTATTTT
-	TRBV5-1	TRBJ2-5	TRBD2	CASSPTGTSGETQQYF	TGCGCCAGCAGCCCCACGGGCACCAGCGGGGAAACGCAGCAGTACTTC
-	TRBV18	TRBJ1-5	-	CASSPPGEQGGNQPQHF	TGTGCCAGCTCACCACCCGGTGAACAGGGCGGCAATCAGCCCCAGCATTTT
-	TRBV7-6	TRBJ2-6	-	CASSAYTLWGANVLTF	TGTGCCAGCAGCGCCTACACCCTCTGGGGGGCCAACGTCCTGACTTTC
-	TRBV6-5	TRBJ1-2	TRBD1	CASSYDRVGGYTF	TGTGCCAGCAGTTACGACAGGGTCGGAGGCTACACCTTC
-	TRBV12-5	TRBJ1-5	TRBD1	CASALQGLQPQHF	TGTGCTAGTGCTTTACAGGGGTTACAGCCCCAGCATTTT
-	TRBV4-3	TRBJ2-5	TRBD2	CASSQEGSRRSGGAGETQYF	TGCGCCAGCAGCCAAGAAGGTAGTCGAAGGAGCGGGGGGGCCGGAGAGACCCAGTACTTC
-	TRBV7-9	TRBJ1-1	-	CASSLFVVAFF	TGTGCCAGCAGCTTATTCGTAGTAGCTTTCTTT
-	TRBV6-5	TRBJ2-3	-	CASSYSEADTQYF	TGTGCCAGCAGTTACTCAGAGGCAGATACGCAGTATTTT
few	TRBV15	TRBJ1-6	TRBD1	CATREGNRGNSPLHF	TGTGCCACCAGAGAGGGGAACAGGGGGAATTCACCCCTCCACTTT
-	TRBV19	TRBJ2-1	-	CASTMGEGYNEQFF	TGTGCCAGTACGATGGGGGAAGGGTACAATGAGCAGTTCTTC
-	TRBV19	TRBJ2-5	-	CASSIVVIQETQYF	TGTGCCAGTAGTATAGTGGTAATCCAAGAGACCCAGTACTTC
-	TRBV19	TRBJ1-1	-	CASTYKGWTEAFF	TGTGCCAGTACCTATAAGGGGTGGACTGAAGCTTTCTTT
few	TRBV28	TRBJ1-1	-	CASSLGASYGTEAFF	TGTGCCAGCAGTTTAGGTGCCTCCTACGGCACTGAAGCTTTCTTT
-	TRBV5-1	TRBJ2-5	-	CASSLAGVGETQYF	TGCGCCAGCAGCTTGGCAGGGGTGGGAGAGACCCAGTACTTC
-	TRBV30	TRBJ1-4	TRBD1	CAWTRDRERDEKLFF	TGTGCCTGGACCCGGGACAGGGAGAGGGATGAAAAACTGTTTTTT
-	TRBV14	TRBJ1-2	-	CASSQDTAYGYTF	TGTGCCAGCAGCCAAGATACAGCTTATGGCTACACCTTC
-	TRBV5-6	TRBJ1-1	-	CASSRWAPPDTEAFF	TGTGCCAGCAGCCGATGGGCCCCGCCTGACACTGAAGCTTTCTTT
-	TRBV2	TRBJ2-5	TRBD1	CASSARQGREETQYF	TGTGCCAGCAGCGCCAGACAGGGAAGGGAGGAGACCCAGTACTTC
-	TRBV9	TRBJ2-5	-	CASSARDGIRETQYF	TGTGCCAGCAGCGCCAGGGATGGTATCCGGGAGACCCAGTACTTC
-	TRBV10-3	TRBJ1-1	TRBD1	CAISDRGSRNTEAFF	TGTGCCATCAGCGACAGGGGGTCTCGGAACACTGAAGCTTTCTTT
-	TRBV15	TRBJ2-5	TRBD2	CATSLGRGKGETQYF	TGTGCCACCAGCCTAGGGAGGGGAAAGGGGGAGACCCAGTACTTC
-	TRBV11-2	TRBJ1-2	-	CASSFEGPIGYTF	TGTGCCAGCAGCTTCGAAGGACCCATTGGCTACACCTTC
-	TRBV10-3	TRBJ1-2	-	CAISESTEYYGYTF	TGTGCCATCAGTGAGTCGACAGAATACTATGGCTACACCTTC